A selection of T cell receptor beta chains follows, all from one sample in a study of beta chain features in type 1 diabetes. The repertoire was sequenced with immunoSEQ multiplex PCR; TCRdb's copy has only in-frame clones and lacks some. Here the sample spans over 150,000 clones, approximately 10% being singletons. The sequenced sample was central memory CD4+ T cells from blood. These receptor sequences come from a man between 25 and 39 years old with type 1 diabetes. CDR3s include the opening cysteine and the closing phenylalanine or tryptophan. Fields, in order: V gene, D gene, J gene, clone size, CDR3 protein, CDR3 DNA. The D gene is left open where the match is weak. Expanded clones are given a class, and other clones once, few, many or no size at all.

V: TRBV7-2
D: .
J: TRBJ1-1
size: .
CDR3: CASSLQGYTEAFF
DNA: TGTGCCAGCAGCCTACAGGGTTACACTGAAGCTTTCTTT

V: TRBV7-9
D: .
J: TRBJ2-6
size: few
CDR3: CASSPRTEPLSGANVLTF
DNA: TGTGCCAGCAGCCCACGGACAGAGCCCCTCTCTGGGGCCAACGTCCTGACTTTC

V: TRBV7-9
D: .
J: TRBJ2-3
size: few
CDR3: CASSLGRGSDTQYF
DNA: TGTGCCAGCAGCTTAGGCAGGGGTTCAGATACGCAGTATTTT

V: TRBV29-1
D: .
J: TRBJ1-1
size: .
CDR3: CSVEDLSLGGAEAFF
DNA: TGCAGCGTTGAAGATCTATCCCTGGGAGGGGCTGAAGCTTTCTTT

V: TRBV7-2
D: TRBD2
J: TRBJ2-7
size: .
CDR3: CASSLGLAVSSYEQYF
DNA: TGTGCCAGCAGCTTAGGTCTAGCGGTGAGCTCCTACGAGCAGTACTTC

V: TRBV12-1
D: .
J: TRBJ1-5
size: .
CDR3: CASSYGSRRQPQHF
DNA: TGTGCCAGCAGCTACGGGTCTCGTCGGCAACCCCAGCATTTT

V: TRBV30
D: .
J: TRBJ2-1
size: .
CDR3: CAWTVAREQFF
DNA: TGTGCCTGGACAGTTGCACGTGAGCAGTTCTTC

V: TRBV4-1
D: TRBD2
J: TRBJ2-2
size: .
CDR3: CASSQEALAGTRWELFF
DNA: TGCGCCAGCAGCCAAGAAGCGCTAGCGGGGACTCGCTGGGAGCTGTTTTTT

V: TRBV7-3
D: .
J: TRBJ2-3
size: few
CDR3: CASSLVSGASDTQYF
DNA: TGTGCCAGCAGCTTAGTAAGCGGAGCCTCAGATACGCAGTATTTT

V: TRBV18
D: TRBD2
J: TRBJ2-5
size: .
CDR3: CASSPPGLTGETQYF
DNA: TGTGCCAGCTCACCACCGGGACTAACGGGGGAGACCCAGTACTTC

V: TRBV7-6
D: TRBD1
J: TRBJ2-7
size: .
CDR3: CASSRQGAMAARAYEQYF
DNA: TGTGCCAGCAGCCGACAGGGGGCTATGGCGGCGCGAGCCTACGAGCAGTACTTC

V: TRBV10-3
D: TRBD1
J: TRBJ1-1
size: .
CDR3: CAISESYTGQGGTEAFF
DNA: TGTGCCATCAGTGAGTCGTATACGGGACAGGGAGGAACTGAAGCTTTCTTT

V: TRBV13
D: TRBD2
J: TRBJ2-1
size: .
CDR3: CASSLNGRLAGVFEQFF
DNA: TGTGCCAGCAGCTTAAACGGGCGTCTAGCGGGAGTTTTTGAGCAGTTCTTC

V: TRBV7-2
D: .
J: TRBJ2-5
size: .
CDR3: CASSLASKETQYF
DNA: TGTGCCAGCAGCTTAGCGTCCAAAGAGACCCAGTACTTC

V: TRBV7-3
D: .
J: TRBJ2-2
size: .
CDR3: CASSSLAMGELFF
DNA: TGTGCCAGCAGCTCTCTAGCGATGGGGGAGCTGTTTTTT

V: TRBV6-5
D: .
J: TRBJ2-7
size: .
CDR3: CASNRGPSYEQYF
DNA: TGTGCCAGCAACCGCGGTCCGTCCTACGAGCAGTACTTC

V: TRBV6-1
D: TRBD1
J: TRBJ2-5
size: few
CDR3: CASRQGQGETQYF
DNA: TGTGCCAGTCGACAGGGACAAGGAGAGACCCAGTACTTC

V: TRBV7-9
D: .
J: TRBJ2-3
size: few
CDR3: CASSLGTSADTQYF
DNA: TGTGCCAGCAGCTTGGGGACTTCGGCAGATACGCAGTATTTT

V: TRBV28
D: .
J: TRBJ1-5
size: .
CDR3: CASSRQGFRSQPQHF
DNA: TGTGCCAGCAGCCGCCAGGGATTTCGAAGTCAGCCCCAGCATTTT

V: TRBV5-4
D: TRBD2
J: TRBJ2-1
size: few
CDR3: CASSSSTAGGLGEQFF
DNA: TGTGCCAGCAGCTCGTCGACGGCGGGAGGGTTGGGTGAGCAGTTCTTC

V: TRBV28
D: .
J: TRBJ1-1
size: .
CDR3: CASIADRNTEAFF
DNA: TGTGCCAGCATTGCCGACAGGAACACTGAAGCTTTCTTT

V: TRBV2
D: .
J: TRBJ1-1
size: .
CDR3: CASSRSGGDTEAFF
DNA: TGTGCCAGCAGTCGATCGGGGGGGGACACTGAAGCTTTCTTT

V: TRBV7-9
D: .
J: TRBJ2-1
size: few
CDR3: CASSLGTLNEQFF
DNA: TGTGCCAGCAGCTTAGGGACTCTCAATGAGCAGTTCTTC

V: TRBV27
D: .
J: TRBJ1-5
size: few
CDR3: CASRPGNSLSNQPQHF
DNA: TGTGCCAGCAGGCCGGGAAACAGCTTGAGCAATCAGCCCCAGCATTTT

V: TRBV6-5
D: .
J: TRBJ1-1
size: few
CDR3: CASSYQLNTEAFF
DNA: TGTGCCAGCAGTTACCAATTGAACACTGAAGCTTTCTTT

V: TRBV15
D: .
J: TRBJ1-4
size: .
CDR3: CATSRRVVVSEKLFF
DNA: TGTGCCACCAGCCGTCGAGTTGTCGTGTCTGAAAAACTGTTTTTT

V: TRBV15
D: .
J: TRBJ2-1
size: .
CDR3: CATSSLPGEQFF
DNA: TGTGCCACCAGCAGCCTTCCGGGGGAGCAGTTCTTC

V: TRBV19
D: TRBD1
J: TRBJ1-5
size: .
CDR3: CASSSGQGSWQPQHF
DNA: TGTGCCAGTAGCTCGGGACAGGGTTCTTGGCAGCCCCAGCATTTT

V: TRBV18
D: .
J: TRBJ2-3
size: few
CDR3: CASSTLSSTDTQYF
DNA: TGTGCCAGCTCAACTCTGTCTAGCACAGATACGCAGTATTTT

V: TRBV2
D: .
J: TRBJ2-5
size: .
CDR3: CASREAGLQETQYF
DNA: TGTGCCAGCAGAGAGGCCGGACTGCAAGAGACCCAGTACTTC

V: TRBV9
D: TRBD2
J: TRBJ2-1
size: .
CDR3: CASSVLREPSEQFF
DNA: TGTGCCAGCAGCGTACTGCGGGAGCCGAGTGAGCAGTTCTTC

V: TRBV2
D: TRBD2
J: TRBJ2-3
size: .
CDR3: CASTWGGTSSTDTQYF
DNA: TGTGCCAGCACCTGGGGAGGGACTTCTAGCACAGATACGCAGTATTTT

V: TRBV5-1
D: TRBD1
J: TRBJ2-2
size: .
CDR3: CASTPPEQGAAGELFF
DNA: TGCGCCAGCACCCCTCCAGAACAGGGGGCCGCCGGGGAGCTGTTTTTT

V: TRBV2
D: TRBD1
J: TRBJ2-1
size: .
CDR3: CASRAGQGNNEQFF
DNA: TGTGCCAGCAGAGCGGGACAGGGGAACAATGAGCAGTTCTTC

V: TRBV5-1
D: TRBD1
J: TRBJ1-1
size: .
CDR3: CASSLDGQGTEAFF
DNA: TGCGCCAGCAGCTTGGATGGACAGGGCACTGAAGCTTTCTTT

V: TRBV19
D: TRBD1
J: TRBJ2-1
size: .
CDR3: CASSIPGQGDEQFF
DNA: TGTGCCAGTAGTATACCCGGACAGGGCGATGAGCAGTTCTTC

V: TRBV7-2
D: .
J: TRBJ2-6
size: few
CDR3: CASSLKLSGANVLTF
DNA: TGTGCCAGCAGCTTAAAGCTCTCTGGGGCCAACGTCCTGACTTTC

V: TRBV2
D: TRBD2
J: TRBJ2-5
size: .
CDR3: CASRTSGGETQYF
DNA: TGTGCCAGCCGGACTAGCGGTGGGGAGACCCAGTACTTC

V: TRBV5-1
D: TRBD2
J: TRBJ2-1
size: .
CDR3: CASSLAGTSEQKQFF
DNA: TGCGCCAGCAGCTTGGCCGGGACTAGCGAACAGAAGCAGTTCTTC

V: TRBV19
D: .
J: TRBJ2-2
size: many
CDR3: CATTDGGKTGELFF
DNA: TGTGCCACAACGGATGGGGGGAAGACCGGGGAGCTGTTTTTT

V: TRBV9
D: .
J: TRBJ1-5
size: once
CDR3: CASSVGGGNQPQHF
DNA: TGTGCCAGCAGCGTAGGAGGAGGAAATCAGCCCCAGCATTTT

V: TRBV7-2
D: .
J: TRBJ2-5
size: .
CDR3: CASSLGRGIGGTQYF
DNA: TGTGCCAGCAGCTTAGGCAGAGGGATCGGGGGGACCCAGTACTTC

V: TRBV7-9
D: TRBD1
J: TRBJ2-3
size: .
CDR3: CACPQGDGSDTQYF
DNA: TGTGCCTGCCCTCAGGGGGACGGGTCGGATACGCAGTATTTT

V: TRBV5-1
D: TRBD2
J: TRBJ2-7
size: few
CDR3: CASSPRLAGGLYEQYF
DNA: TGCGCCAGCAGCCCCAGACTAGCGGGAGGTCTATATGAGCAGTACTTC

V: TRBV10-3
D: TRBD1
J: TRBJ2-1
size: few
CDR3: CAISESGQLGEQFF
DNA: TGTGCCATCAGTGAGTCGGGACAGTTGGGTGAGCAGTTCTTC